This paragraph covers one T cell receptor beta chain sequence. Its antigen is not yet known. One base away there is no much larger clone; base qualities are not given. In the germline V gene (reference sequence), CDR1 corresponds to SGHNT and CDR2 to YYREEE. Inclusive of the bounding cysteine and phenylalanine, the CDR3 is 18 residues long. Here the CDR3 DNA is all that survives: 54 bases in frame from base 1. Compared with germline, V lacks 7 bases and J lacks 0 bases; bases without a gene match: 13. This entry comes from a study of multiple sclerosis patients with progressive multifocal leukoencephalopathy (dated by TCRdb to between 2017 and 2020). Background for the entire study: Controls were several natalizumab-treated MS patients who did not develop PML, sampled longitudinally. Longitudinal follow-up was performed in two natalizumab-treated patients who later developed PML, from before therapy through 6 and 12 months to PML onset. Peripheral T and B cells were examined in MS patients who developed PML (4 under natalizumab, 1 after alemtuzumab) and in treated patients who did not develop PML. The goal was to find JC virus-specific or public T-cell expansions that arose at the time of PML onset.

The paper as a whole reports these results and caveats: When PML developed, neither common TRBV or TRBJ gene usage nor preferential TRBV-TRBJ pairings were detected. With only a small, descriptive cohort, it remained unclear whether the findings reflect JC virus infection or general immunocompromise. In most PML patients, lower normalized Shannon entropy suggested less diverse TRB repertoires, while the natalizumab-treated controls had values close to 1. TRB clones with frequency above 0.5% were observed only in PML patients, but the clones expanded at PML onset were found to be already present before and during natalizumab therapy. Only peripheral blood was analyzed, although cerebrospinal fluid or brain lymphocytes might be more informative for natalizumab-associated PML.

TRB CDR3 regions were amplified from genomic DNA with the immunoSEQ two-step multiplex PCR at survey-level depth. Synthetic inline TR CDR3 controls covering all V-J pairings were spiked into each PCR so that template counts could be estimated and amplification bias removed. Reads went through processing to reduce amplification and sequencing bias, and quantification was done against synthetic TR CDR3 analogs. The study's processing was this. Raw data were processed in ImmunoSEQ Analyzer, removing out-of-frame sequences and CDR3s with stop codons, and genes were named by IMGT nomenclature. Normalized Shannon entropy, defined as 1 minus Pielou's evenness, served as the summary measure of repertoire diversity. TRB sequences were treated as identical only when sharing V gene, J gene and CDR3. Public PML clonotypes were CDR3s shared by two or more PML-onset samples but absent earlier, in controls, and in public databases. Positional CDR3 amino acid composition was analyzed in Skylign with the observed count method. TCRdb re-hosts the immuneACCESS table, in-frame sequences only. Its copies lack some clones; in the studies checked, an unresolved V gene accounts for under half of them, and the cause for the rest is not known. For V, J and clone size, that table is used; D and trimming come from the DNA. The sample records about 32,000 clones, nearly 95% of which are singletons. Of the sample, just under 2% is held by the ten largest clones.

The time point label corresponds to: before natalizumab initiation. Every listed patient had earlier received interferon beta, and every PML patient was female. Blood samples at T0 were collected prior to the first natalizumab infusion. Ficoll-Hypaque density gradient centrifugation was used to isolate peripheral blood mononuclear cells. Recombination connected TRBV5-4 to TRBJ2-1; TRBD2 agrees with 10 junctional bases. The sequence came from a man aged 25 to 40 with multiple sclerosis. The sequenced sample was PBMCs. This receptor carries the CDR3 CASFGGPLAGGSYNEQFF. The DNA sequence is given as TGTGCCAGCTTTGGGGGGCCCTTAGCGGGAGGCTCCTACAATGAGCAGTTCTTC. The reference TRBV5-4 and TRBJ2-1 proteins fill in what lies around the CDR3, so the full variable domain reads ETGVTQSPTHLIKTRGQQVTLRCSSQSGHNTVSWYQQALGQGPQFIFQYYREEENGRGNFPPRFSGLQFPNYSSELNVNALELDDSALYLCASFGGPLAGGSYNEQFFGPGTRLTVL.